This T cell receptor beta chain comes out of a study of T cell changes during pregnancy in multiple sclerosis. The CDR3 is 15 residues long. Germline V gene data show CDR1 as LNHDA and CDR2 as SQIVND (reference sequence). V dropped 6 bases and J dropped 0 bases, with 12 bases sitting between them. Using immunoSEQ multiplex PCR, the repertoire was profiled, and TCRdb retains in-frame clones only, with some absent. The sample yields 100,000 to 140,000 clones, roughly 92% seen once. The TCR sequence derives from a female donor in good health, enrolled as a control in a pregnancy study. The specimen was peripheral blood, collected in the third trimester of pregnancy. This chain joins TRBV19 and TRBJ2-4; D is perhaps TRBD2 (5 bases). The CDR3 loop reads CASSGEIIAKNIQYF. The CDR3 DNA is TGTGCCAGTAGCGGGGAAATCATAGCCAAAAACATTCAGTACTTC.